Listed below are T cell receptor beta chains from one sample, sequenced in a study of blood T cells in healthy people across ages. TCRdb reprocessed the 5' RACE reads with MiXCR, giving one entry per CDR3 protein. The sample has 350,000 to 450,000 distinct CDR3 sequences; roughly half are singletons. Specimen: blood. Receptors originate from a man in his 60s in good health. Both conserved end residues are part of each CDR3. The order of the fields is V gene, clone size, D gene, J gene, CDR3 DNA, CDR3 protein. The D gene is left open where the match is weak. The size of a clone is reported for some rows only, either as once, few or many, or as a class for expanded clones.

V gene: TRBV7-2
clone size: -
D gene: TRBD1
J gene: TRBJ2-7
CDR3 DNA: TGTGCCAGCAGCCCCCGTGGACCGGGACAGGGTTTCTACGAGCAGTACTTC
CDR3 protein: CASSPRGPGQGFYEQYF

V gene: TRBV7-2
clone size: -
D gene: TRBD2
J gene: TRBJ2-5
CDR3 DNA: TGTGCCAGCAGCCCGAGCGGGAGGCAGTACTTC
CDR3 protein: CASSPSGRQYF

V gene: TRBV10-3
clone size: -
D gene: -
J gene: TRBJ1-2
CDR3 DNA: TGTGCCATCAGTGAGGTAGGACGGAACTATGGCTACACCTTC
CDR3 protein: CAISEVGRNYGYTF

V gene: TRBV4-3
clone size: few
D gene: -
J gene: TRBJ1-2
CDR3 DNA: TGCGCCAGCAGCCAAGATATACGGTCCTATGGCTACACCTTC
CDR3 protein: CASSQDIRSYGYTF

V gene: TRBV6-1
clone size: -
D gene: -
J gene: TRBJ2-7
CDR3 DNA: TGTGCCAGCAGGAAGGGATCCTACGAGCAGTACTTC
CDR3 protein: CASRKGSYEQYF

V gene: TRBV2
clone size: few
D gene: TRBD2
J gene: TRBJ2-1
CDR3 DNA: TGTGCCAGCAGCGCCGGGACTAGCGCTGGCAATGAGCAGTTCTTC
CDR3 protein: CASSAGTSAGNEQFF

V gene: TRBV20-1
clone size: -
D gene: -
J gene: TRBJ2-5
CDR3 DNA: TGCAGCCCACAAGGGACCGGGACAAAAGAGACCCAGTACTTC
CDR3 protein: CSPQGTGTKETQYF

V gene: TRBV5-1
clone size: -
D gene: -
J gene: TRBJ2-1
CDR3 DNA: TGCGCCAGCAGCCCGACTGGCTATGGGAATGAGCAGTTCTTC
CDR3 protein: CASSPTGYGNEQFF

V gene: TRBV4-2
clone size: few
D gene: -
J gene: TRBJ2-5
CDR3 DNA: TGTGCCAGCAGCCAAGATTGGGACGGACGGCCAGAGACCCAGTACTTC
CDR3 protein: CASSQDWDGRPETQYF

V gene: TRBV2
clone size: few
D gene: -
J gene: TRBJ2-5
CDR3 DNA: TGTGCCAGCAGTGATCCTCGGTCCCAAGAGACCCAGTACTTC
CDR3 protein: CASSDPRSQETQYF

V gene: TRBV7-2
clone size: -
D gene: -
J gene: TRBJ2-3
CDR3 DNA: TGTGCCAGCACTTCCCCCCCGGGACTTAACACAGATACGCAGTATTTT
CDR3 protein: CASTSPPGLNTDTQYF

V gene: TRBV7-2
clone size: -
D gene: TRBD1
J gene: TRBJ1-5
CDR3 DNA: TGTGCCAGCAGCCCGAGGACAGGGGCCGGTCAGCCCCAGCATTTT
CDR3 protein: CASSPRTGAGQPQHF

V gene: TRBV6-2/TRBV6-3
clone size: many
D gene: -
J gene: TRBJ2-5
CDR3 DNA: TGTGCCAGCACTCCATTTGGGGGCGTAGAGACCCAGTACTTC
CDR3 protein: CASTPFGGVETQYF

V gene: TRBV29-1
clone size: -
D gene: -
J gene: TRBJ1-2
CDR3 DNA: TGCAGCGTGGGCTCGGGGGGGATTAACTATGGCTACACCTTC
CDR3 protein: CSVGSGGINYGYTF

V gene: TRBV20-1
clone size: few
D gene: -
J gene: TRBJ2-7
CDR3 DNA: TGCAGTGCTAGAGATGGGGGGGGCCGGCGCGTCTACGAGCAGTACTTC
CDR3 protein: CSARDGGGRRVYEQYF

V gene: TRBV12-5
clone size: few
D gene: -
J gene: TRBJ2-5
CDR3 DNA: TGTGCTAGTGGTTTGGTACATCAGGGGACCCAGTACTTC
CDR3 protein: CASGLVHQGTQYF

V gene: TRBV9
clone size: few
D gene: -
J gene: TRBJ2-7
CDR3 DNA: TGTGCCAGCAGCGTAGGTGAGACCCCCTACGAGCAGTACTTC
CDR3 protein: CASSVGETPYEQYF

V gene: TRBV29-1
clone size: -
D gene: -
J gene: TRBJ2-5
CDR3 DNA: TGCAGCGTTCGCCGGGGGGCGGAGGAGACCCAGTACTTC
CDR3 protein: CSVRRGAEETQYF

V gene: TRBV18
clone size: once
D gene: TRBD1
J gene: TRBJ2-5
CDR3 DNA: TGTGCCAGCTCCCCACTCGGACAGGGGACCAAAGAGACCCAGTACTTC
CDR3 protein: CASSPLGQGTKETQYF

V gene: TRBV28
clone size: -
D gene: -
J gene: TRBJ2-7
CDR3 DNA: TGTGCCAGCAGAGGAGGGGCACGCGAGCAGTACTTC
CDR3 protein: CASRGGAREQYF

V gene: TRBV20-1
clone size: few
D gene: TRBD1
J gene: TRBJ2-7
CDR3 DNA: TGCAGTGCTAAGGGACAGACCTACGAGCAGTACTTC
CDR3 protein: CSAKGQTYEQYF

V gene: TRBV6-2/TRBV6-3
clone size: -
D gene: -
J gene: TRBJ2-7
CDR3 DNA: TGTGCCAGCGGGGAGGTAGGGGCCCACTACGAGCAGTACTTC
CDR3 protein: CASGEVGAHYEQYF

V gene: TRBV20-1
clone size: -
D gene: -
J gene: TRBJ1-2
CDR3 DNA: TGCAGTGCCAGAGGGACGGTGGGGGGTGGCTACACCTTC
CDR3 protein: CSARGTVGGGYTF

V gene: TRBV20-1
clone size: -
D gene: -
J gene: TRBJ2-7
CDR3 DNA: TGCAGTGCTAGAGATGTGAGGGGACGGGACGAGCAGTACTTC
CDR3 protein: CSARDVRGRDEQYF

V gene: TRBV20-1
clone size: many
D gene: TRBD2
J gene: TRBJ2-3
CDR3 DNA: TGCAGTGCTGGGAAGCGGGAGGATGGGACAGATACGCAGTATTTT
CDR3 protein: CSAGKREDGTDTQYF

V gene: TRBV5-1
clone size: -
D gene: TRBD1
J gene: TRBJ2-6
CDR3 DNA: TGCGCCAGCAGCCGAGGGACAGGGATAAGCTCTGGGGCCAACGTCCTGACTTTC
CDR3 protein: CASSRGTGISSGANVLTF

V gene: TRBV7-6
clone size: many
D gene: TRBD2
J gene: TRBJ2-5
CDR3 DNA: TGTGCCAGCAGCTTAGCGTCGGTAGCGGGAGAGACCCAGTACTTC
CDR3 protein: CASSLASVAGETQYF

V gene: TRBV20-1
clone size: -
D gene: -
J gene: TRBJ2-1
CDR3 DNA: TGCAGTGCTAGAGATTTTCGGGCGGGATGGTCTGGAAATGAGCAGTTCTTC
CDR3 protein: CSARDFRAGWSGNEQFF

V gene: TRBV3-1
clone size: once
D gene: -
J gene: TRBJ1-1
CDR3 DNA: TGTGCCAGCAGCCCCGGGACGAACACCCGGAACACTGAAGCTTTCTTT
CDR3 protein: CASSPGTNTRNTEAFF

V gene: TRBV18
clone size: -
D gene: TRBD2
J gene: TRBJ2-7
CDR3 DNA: TGTGCCAGCTCATCCCTCAAGGGCGGGAGCTCCTACGAGCAGTACTTC
CDR3 protein: CASSSLKGGSSYEQYF

V gene: TRBV15
clone size: many
D gene: TRBD1
J gene: TRBJ1-1
CDR3 DNA: TGTGCCACCAGCAGAGAGGCAGGGGGCTTCGGCACTGAAGCTTTCTTT
CDR3 protein: CATSREAGGFGTEAFF

V gene: TRBV10-3
clone size: -
D gene: TRBD2
J gene: TRBJ2-7
CDR3 DNA: TGTGCCATCGGTTTAGCGGGGGGCTACGAGCAGTACTTC
CDR3 protein: CAIGLAGGYEQYF

V gene: TRBV9
clone size: once
D gene: TRBD1
J gene: TRBJ2-6
CDR3 DNA: TGTGCCAGCAGCGTCCACAGGGGCGTCTCTGGGGCCAACGTCCTGACTTTC
CDR3 protein: CASSVHRGVSGANVLTF

V gene: TRBV20-1
clone size: -
D gene: TRBD2
J gene: TRBJ2-1
CDR3 DNA: TGCAGTGCTAGTCTCGCTAGCGGGATCCATGAGCAGTTCTTC
CDR3 protein: CSASLASGIHEQFF

V gene: TRBV28
clone size: -
D gene: -
J gene: TRBJ2-7
CDR3 DNA: TGTGCCAGCAGGGAGGTTGGGGCAGGGATTTACGAGCAGTACTTC
CDR3 protein: CASREVGAGIYEQYF

V gene: TRBV29-1
clone size: few
D gene: -
J gene: TRBJ2-7
CDR3 DNA: TGCAGCGTAGCTATGCCCTACGAGCAGTACTTC
CDR3 protein: CSVAMPYEQYF

V gene: TRBV5-1
clone size: few
D gene: TRBD2
J gene: TRBJ2-1
CDR3 DNA: TGCGCCAGCAGCTCGACTAGCGGGGGACACAATGAGCGGTTCTTC
CDR3 protein: CASSSTSGGHNERFF

V gene: TRBV29-1
clone size: many
D gene: -
J gene: TRBJ2-5
CDR3 DNA: TGCAGCGTTGGTGAGGCCCAAGAGACCCAGTACTTC
CDR3 protein: CSVGEAQETQYF

V gene: TRBV24-1
clone size: -
D gene: TRBD2
J gene: TRBJ2-1
CDR3 DNA: TGTGCCACCAGTGAACCTCGACTAGCGGGAGGCAATGAGCAGTTCTTC
CDR3 protein: CATSEPRLAGGNEQFF

V gene: TRBV7-3
clone size: -
D gene: -
J gene: TRBJ1-4
CDR3 DNA: TGTGCCAGCAGCCGGTCGATGGGGGAAAAACTGTTTTTT
CDR3 protein: CASSRSMGEKLFF

V gene: TRBV25-1
clone size: few
D gene: TRBD2
J gene: TRBJ2-7
CDR3 DNA: TGTGCCAGCAGTGGACCCACCGGGAGGAGTTACAATGAGCAGTACTTC
CDR3 protein: CASSGPTGRSYNEQYF

V gene: TRBV29-1
clone size: -
D gene: -
J gene: TRBJ2-5
CDR3 DNA: TGCAGCGTCGATCGTTGGAATGAGCAGTACTTC
CDR3 protein: CSVDRWNEQYF

V gene: TRBV20-1
clone size: -
D gene: -
J gene: TRBJ1-2
CDR3 DNA: TGCAGTGCTAGAGACCTGGCAGGGGAGTACAGGGGCTACACCTTC
CDR3 protein: CSARDLAGEYRGYTF

V gene: TRBV12-3/TRBV12-4
clone size: few
D gene: -
J gene: TRBJ2-7
CDR3 DNA: TGTGCCAGCAGTCCCCCGACAGGCTACGAGCAGTACTTC
CDR3 protein: CASSPPTGYEQYF

V gene: TRBV20-1
clone size: -
D gene: -
J gene: TRBJ2-4
CDR3 DNA: TGCAGTGCCAAGTTGCAAGCCCCGAAAAACATTCAGTACTTC
CDR3 protein: CSAKLQAPKNIQYF

V gene: TRBV5-1
clone size: -
D gene: TRBD2
J gene: TRBJ2-7
CDR3 DNA: TGCGCCAGCAGCTCAGGACTAGCGGGAAGAGTGTACGAGCAGTACTTC
CDR3 protein: CASSSGLAGRVYEQYF

V gene: TRBV7-9
clone size: -
D gene: -
J gene: TRBJ2-7
CDR3 DNA: TGTGCCAGCAGCAAAGGGCGGTCCTACGAGCAGTACTTC
CDR3 protein: CASSKGRSYEQYF

V gene: TRBV11-3
clone size: -
D gene: -
J gene: TRBJ2-3
CDR3 DNA: TGTGCCAGCAGCACGAGTCCGGGAACAGATACGCAGTATTTT
CDR3 protein: CASSTSPGTDTQYF

V gene: TRBV7-2
clone size: -
D gene: -
J gene: TRBJ2-1
CDR3 DNA: TGTGCCAGCAGCCCCTGGGGGGCCGCCAATGAGCAGTTCTTC
CDR3 protein: CASSPWGAANEQFF

V gene: TRBV4-3
clone size: -
D gene: -
J gene: TRBJ2-5
CDR3 DNA: TGCGCCAGCAGCCAAGATCTTGTGGCTGGTCCGTGGTACTTC
CDR3 protein: CASSQDLVAGPWYF

V gene: TRBV5-1
clone size: -
D gene: -
J gene: TRBJ2-3
CDR3 DNA: TGCGCCAGCAGTATGGACCAACCCACAGATACGCAGTATTTT
CDR3 protein: CASSMDQPTDTQYF

V gene: TRBV5-6
clone size: -
D gene: TRBD2
J gene: TRBJ2-5
CDR3 DNA: TGTGCCACCAGCTCCCTCACGGGGGGAGTTGAGACCCAGTACTTC
CDR3 protein: CATSSLTGGVETQYF

V gene: TRBV4-2
clone size: -
D gene: -
J gene: TRBJ2-7
CDR3 DNA: TGTGCCAGCAGCCAAGAGTCCCGGTCTGGCGGGCAGTACTTC
CDR3 protein: CASSQESRSGGQYF

V gene: TRBV6-5
clone size: -
D gene: -
J gene: TRBJ2-7
CDR3 DNA: TGTGCCACCTGGGGGGTTTACGAGCAGTACTTC
CDR3 protein: CATWGVYEQYF

V gene: TRBV6-1
clone size: -
D gene: -
J gene: TRBJ2-5
CDR3 DNA: TGTGCCAGCAGCCAACAGAGGGGTGGGGAGACCCAGTACTTC
CDR3 protein: CASSQQRGGETQYF